These T cell receptor beta chains were read from a single sample in a study of blood T cells in healthy people across ages. TCRdb processed the 5' RACE reads anew with MiXCR; each CDR3 protein has one entry. Here the sample spans fewer than 1,200,000 distinct CDR3 sequences, about 23% being singletons. These data were likewise used in another study, on T cells of mothers and their children.

Material for sequencing was blood. These TCRs come from a girl between 2 and 10 years old in good health. The CDR3 runs from the conserved cysteine through the conserved F or W. A D gene is named only where the DNA matches it firmly. Rows give clone size only sometimes, using once, few, many, or a class for an expanded clone.

>TRBJ1-2|TRBV29-1|-|-
TGCAGCGTTTTGGGCAGCGATAACTATGGCTACACCTTC
CSVLGSDNYGYTF
>TRBJ1-4|TRBV6-5|-|few
TGTGCCAGCAGTTACGCTGGTAGGCCGCCTAATGAAAAACTGTTTTTT
CASSYAGRPPNEKLFF
>TRBJ2-2|TRBV20-1|TRBD2|-
TGCAGTGCTAGAGATCGGGATAGCGGGAGAATGTTCGGGGAGCTGTTTTTT
CSARDRDSGRMFGELFF
>TRBJ1-4|TRBV7-9|-|few
TGTGCCAGCAGCTTATCCGGTGTCAGGGAAAAACTGTTTTTT
CASSLSGVREKLFF
>TRBJ2-5|TRBV13|-|-
TGTGCCAGCAGCTTAAGTTACTTCCAAGAGACCCAGTACTTC
CASSLSYFQETQYF
>TRBJ1-4|TRBV7-3|TRBD1|-
TGTGCCAGCAGCCCGACAGGGGGCTCTGAAAAACTGTTTTTT
CASSPTGGSEKLFF
>TRBJ2-5|TRBV29-1|TRBD2|-
TGCAGCGTTGGGGGTAGCGGGAGGGCGCTCCTGGAGACCCAGTACTTC
CSVGGSGRALLETQYF
>TRBJ2-1|TRBV24-1|TRBD2|few
TGTGCCACCAGTGATCCCGGACTAGCGGGAGGGCCAGGTGCTTCCTACAATGAGCAGTTCTTC
CATSDPGLAGGPGASYNEQFF
>TRBJ2-3|TRBV9|-|-
TGTGCCAGCAGCCGCGCCCGGGGAGATACGCAGTATTTT
CASSRARGDTQYF
>TRBJ2-3|TRBV19|-|-
TGTGCCAGTAGTATGACCACCACGACTAGGCGGTTCACAGATACGCAGTATTTT
CASSMTTTTRRFTDTQYF
>TRBJ2-7|TRBV12-3/TRBV12-4|-|few
TGTGCCAGCAGTTTGGTAGGCCCTACCTACGAGCAGTACTTC
CASSLVGPTYEQYF
>TRBJ2-7|TRBV29-1|-|-
TGCAGCGTTGAAGTGGGTAGTGGAGAATGGTCGGCCGAGCAGTACTTC
CSVEVGSGEWSAEQYF
>TRBJ2-5|TRBV12-3/TRBV12-4|TRBD2|few
TGTGCCAGCAGTGAGTTATTTGGACTAGCGGGGGTCTATGAGCAGTCCTTC
CASSELFGLAGVYEQSF
>TRBJ2-7|TRBV18|-|-
TGTGCCAGCTCACCGGCGGGTCCTACTTACGAGCAGTACTTC
CASSPAGPTYEQYF
>TRBJ2-3|TRBV7-9|-|-
TGTGCCAGCAGCTACAGTTTTGGACGAGATACGCAGTATTTT
CASSYSFGRDTQYF
>TRBJ2-1|TRBV7-3|-|-
TGTGCCAGCAAACTCGGCGGGAACTTCAATGAGCAGTTCTTC
CASKLGGNFNEQFF
>TRBJ2-5|TRBV7-9|TRBD2|-
TGTGCCAGCAGTCGACGCGGGAGGGGGGGAGAGACCCAGTACTTC
CASSRRGRGGETQYF
>TRBJ2-1|TRBV7-9|TRBD2|-
TGTGCCAGCAGCCCTAGGGTGGGGACTAGCGACAATGAGCAGTTCTTC
CASSPRVGTSDNEQFF
>TRBJ2-4|TRBV20-1|TRBD2|few
TGCAGTGCTAGAGATAGGGCTAGCGGGAGACGGGACATTCAGTACTTC
CSARDRASGRRDIQYF
>TRBJ1-2|TRBV20-1|-|-
TGCAGTGCTAGAGGGGCGCGTCGGGTCTACTATGGCTACACCTTC
CSARGARRVYYGYTF
>TRBJ1-4|TRBV5-5|-|-
TGTGCCAGCAGTCAGACAGTAATTTATCAAGCAACTAATGAAAAACTGTTTTTT
CASSQTVIYQATNEKLFF
>TRBJ2-1|TRBV14|-|-
TGTGCCAGCGGCCAGGGAACTAGCAATGAGCAGTTCTTC
CASGQGTSNEQFF
>TRBJ2-4|TRBV7-2|-|few
TGTGCCAGCAGCTTTGTCGATAAGGCAGGTCAAAACATTCAGTACTTC
CASSFVDKAGQNIQYF
>TRBJ2-5|TRBV7-2|TRBD2|-
TGTGCCAGCAGCCCTGTTAGCGGGAGAGAGGAGACCCAGTACTTC
CASSPVSGREETQYF
>TRBJ2-1|TRBV7-2|-|-
TGTGCCAGCAGCCTTTGGGTCGACGTCTCCTACAATGAGCAGTTCTTC
CASSLWVDVSYNEQFF
>TRBJ2-5|TRBV29-1|-|few
TGCAGCGTTGGCCAGCCAGAGACCCAGTACTTC
CSVGQPETQYF